This entry lists 9 T cell receptor beta chains sequenced from one sample in a study of blood T cell repertoires in COVID-19. Clones were sequenced by immunoSEQ multiplex PCR, and TCRdb holds only the in-frame ones, with some missing. Of some 170,000 clones listed, around 80% are singletons. Sequencing was performed on PBMCs or T cells enriched from blood (not recorded which). The source of these receptors is a woman aged 45-65 years who had recovered from COVID-19.

As for this clone: The junction does not match germline at one end; this may be a read error. The chain carries TRBV7-8 and TRBJ2-1, with 15 positions matching TRBD2. The CDR3 loop spans 18 amino acids. Germline V CDR1 and CDR2: SGHVS, FQNEAQ. The CDR3 coding sequence is TGTGCCGGCAGCTTAGCGGGGGGACTAGCGGGAGGCTACGATGAGCAGTTCTTC. This codes for CAGSLAGGLAGGYDEQFF.

This chain links TRBV5-1 with TRBJ1-6, with a weak D call TRBD1 (5 bases). The germline V gene encodes CDR1 SGHRS and CDR2 YFSETQ. The CDR3 totals 14 residues. Trimming left V 0 bases short and J 10 bases short, with 11 bases between. The CDR3 DNA reads as TGCGCCAGCAGCTTGGTACAGGAGGGATCACCCCTCCACTTT. Amino acids: CASSLVQEGSPLHF.

The rearrangement joins TRBV28 to TRBJ1-2; 10 nucleotides line up with TRBD1. Germline CDR1 reads MDHEN; CDR2 reads SYDVKM. The trim removed 5 bases at V and 2 bases at J, leaving 8 bases unmatched. This CDR3 contains 16 residues. The CDR3 DNA is TGTGCCAGCAGTCCCCTTGGACAGGGGGAAAACTATGGCTACACCTTC. As protein: CASSPLGQGENYGYTF.

This clone was picked up one time. The chain links TRBV19 to TRBJ1-2; the D gene is possibly TRBD1 (6 bases). The CDR3 consists of 15 residues. V was clipped by 8 bases and J by 0 bases, with 16 bases between them. Germline V CDR1 and CDR2: LNHDA, SQIVND (reference sequence). CDR3 coding DNA: TGTGCCAGTTTTACAGGGATACGGACTAACTATGGCTACACCTTC. Translation: CASFTGIRTNYGYTF.

The V call is TRBV25-1, the J call TRBJ2-1; 7 bases match TRBD1. Germline trimming cut 4 bases from V and 3 bases from J; bases unmatched to any gene: 9. CDR3 length: 16 residues. CDR1 and CDR2 from the germline V gene are MGHDK and SYGVNS. This CDR3 reads CASSGRQGTLYNEQFF. CDR3 DNA: TGTGCCAGCAGTGGTCGACAGGGAACTCTCTACAATGAGCAGTTCTTC.

A single count supports this clone. The V call is TRBV5-6, the J call TRBJ1-2, with 7 bases matching TRBD1. V was clipped by 2 bases and J by 12 bases; unmatched bases: 4. Germline V CDR1 and CDR2: SGHDT, YYEEEE. There are 11 residues in the CDR3. For the CDR3, the DNA is TGTGCCAGCAGCTTCGGACAGGTAGACACCTTC. Its protein product is CASSFGQVDTF.

This clone was counted a few times. This chain links TRBV5-1 with TRBJ2-5; D gene ambiguous. Germline-derived CDR1 and CDR2 are SGHRS and YFSETQ. V was pared by 2 bases and J by 0 bases, with 8 bases between. The CDR3 totals 14 residues. The CDR3 here is CASSFDTYQETQYF. The CDR3 DNA reads as TGCGCCAGCAGCTTTGACACGTACCAAGAGACCCAGTACTTC.

This chain uses TRBV18 with TRBJ1-4, with a weak D call TRBD1 (6 bases). This CDR3 has 17 amino acids. The V and J ends lost 3 bases and 0 bases respectively, with 14 bases between them. Germline V gene lookup returns CDR1 KGHSH and CDR2 LQKENI. Here the CDR3 DNA reads TGTGCCAGCTCACCCGAACAGGGAGCCGCAACTAATGAAAAACTGTTTTTT. Encoded protein: CASSPEQGAATNEKLFF.

The V gene is TRBV18, the J gene TRBJ2-1; weak D call: TRBD1 (6 bases). The CDR3 is 14 amino acids. Per germline, CDR1 KGHSH and CDR2 LQKENI. V was shortened by 6 bases and J by 10 bases, with 19 bases between the two germline ends. DNA of the CDR3: TGTGCCAGCTCCCGATCGCAGGGGAAAGGCGAGCAGTTCTTC. Protein: CASSRSQGKGEQFF.